This TCR beta chain was profiled in a study of CD8 T cells in Susac syndrome. Negative isolation yielded CD8+ and CD4+ T cells; FACS enriched TEMRA cells. The germline V gene has CDR1 DFQATT and CDR2 SNEGSKA (reference sequence). The CDR3 loop spans 17 amino acids. The V gene end was trimmed by 3 bases and the J gene end by 4 bases; junction bases not matched to a gene: 12. After extraction with the RNeasy kit, roughly 0.5 to 1 ug of the RNA was reverse transcribed using random hexamers. The CDR3 of TCR beta was amplified by immunoSEQ multiplex PCR across 54 Vbeta and 13 Jbeta. Each CDR3 protein is one row after TCRdb ran MiXCR on the immunoSEQ multiplex PCR reads. In the table there are more than 100,000 distinct CDR3 sequences, about 94% of which are singletons.

The rearrangement uses TRBV20-1 and TRBJ2-5, with TRBD2 identical over 12 bases. The sequence was collected from a human donor with Susac syndrome. Sequenced input: CD8+ T cells from PBMCs. CDR3 in amino acids: CSASDTSGGSDGETQYF. CDR3 sequence (DNA): TGCAGTGCTAGTGACACTAGCGGGGGGTCGGATGGAGAGACCCAGTACTTC.